This record covers a single TCR beta chain. V shed 4 bases and J shed 5 bases, with 11 bases lying between them. Germline assignment: CDR1 MNHNY and CDR2 SVGAGI (reference sequence). The CDR3 totals 13 residues. Per the original data handling: Quantification of nucleated cells was approximated via reference gene primer amplification. The method was immunoSEQ multiplex PCR; TCRdb's version includes in-frame clones alone and lacks a portion of them. That table furnishes V, J and clone size, whereas the DNA furnished D and trimming. The data show about 150,000 clones, less than 90% seen once. This entry is derived from a study of blood T cell repertoires in COVID-19. Looking at the study overall: The United States, Italy and Spain were the sources of the acute and convalescent COVID-19 samples. The cDNA or gDNA used as material had been derived from T cells, B-cell-depleted T cells, or PBMCs.

Sequenced: peripheral blood. This sequence was found in a woman in her sixties or seventies with acute or convalescent COVID-19. The rearrangement uses TRBV6-6 and TRBJ1-1, with D uncertain. Here the CDR3 DNA reads TGTGCCAGCAGTTTGGAGGGAGAAACTGAAGCTTTCTTT. Protein: CASSLEGETEAFF.